This T cell receptor beta chain appears in the sequencing data of a study of early T cells in non-severe SARS-CoV-2 infection listed by TCRdb under 2021. In terms of the full investigation: Bulk RNA from unsorted whole blood was used for TCR sequencing, so alpha and beta chains could not be paired.

The study was a case-control design nested within a healthcare worker cohort in London, UK, with weekly nasopharyngeal swab PCR tests and blood sampling. Healthcare workers were recruited between 23 and 31 March 2020, during the week of the UK lockdown, and were followed weekly for up to roughly 16 weeks. Overall study results and their limits: VDJdb matching was skewed toward anti-spike CD8 responses and likely underestimated virus-specific expansions by missing private and CD4 specificities.

Reading the germline V gene gives CDR1 MDHEN and CDR2 SYDVKM. Reading from cysteine to phenylalanine, the CDR3 counts 12 amino acids. Only the CDR3 portion is preserved as DNA: 36 bases, with reading frame beginning at the first base. Concerning this clonotype itself: This receptor's antigen is unknown. Sequence at one end of the junction differs from germline and may be a read error.

The library was made by 5' RACE. Sequencing instrument: NextSeq 500. The TCR library protocol attached unique molecular identifiers to individual cDNA molecules to correct for sequencing error and PCR bias. Both TCR alpha and beta chains were sequenced, and tight co-correlation was observed between alpha and beta sequence abundances in each sample. The study's processing was this. V gene, J gene and CDR3 annotation of TCR sequences was performed with Decombinator V4. Expanded TCRs were defined as changing significantly between any two time points under a Poisson model with p below 0.0001. TCR abundances were normalised to the total number of TCRs sequenced in each sample and reported as counts per million. TRAV1-2 paired with TRAJ12, TRAJ20 or TRAJ33 defined MAIT TCRs, while TRAV10 paired with TRAJ18 defined iNKT TCRs. VDJdb, accessed on 1 November 2021, was searched for TCRs annotated for CMV, EBV and SARS-CoV-2, and TCRs annotated for more than one antigen were excluded. TCRdb reran the public reads through fastp at Q25 and MiXCR, keeping productive beta chains. A single entry per CDR3 protein holds the most common genes and DNA from its merged rows. TCRdb, not the original authors, processed these V and J calls. The sample table shows fewer than 120,000 distinct CDR3 sequences, and approximately 12% are seen once. Together, the top ten hold around 4% of the sample.

The TCR comes from an adult who was a healthcare worker with PCR-confirmed SARS-CoV-2 infection or an uninfected control (not recorded which). Sequenced here: whole blood, sampled at baseline. Here the chain combines TRBV28 and TRBJ2-1; 9 bases in the junction line up with TRBD1. CDR3 protein: CASSSGTGWPDF. DNA sequence: TGTGCCAGCAGTTCCGGGACAGGGTGGCCGGATTTC.